The source of this T cell receptor beta chain is a study of blood T cell repertoires in COVID-19. Turning to the study itself: COVID-19 samples, acute and convalescent, were from the United States, Italy and Spain.

This clone has just a few counts. The J segment lost 2 bases and the V segment lost 6 bases, leaving 13 bases of the junction unmatched. The CDR3 totals 16 residues. Germline V CDR1 and CDR2: SNHLY, FYNNEI. Followed longitudinally, the Seattle patients had been enrolled during active infection. The method was immunoSEQ multiplex PCR; TCRdb's version includes in-frame clones alone and lacks a portion of them. Counted here are about 280,000 clones, roughly nine tenths occurring once; the ten biggest clones make up around 10%. Sequencing was carried out using peripheral blood. The sequence was obtained from a woman in her thirties with COVID-19, enrolled during active disease. The chain is built from TRBV2 and TRBJ2-7; 7 nucleotides match TRBD2. The CDR3 spells CASSVPGAGDTYEQYF. The CDR3 coding sequence is TGTGCCAGCAGCGTGCCTGGGGCGGGGGATACCTACGAGCAGTACTTC.